This T cell receptor beta chain was identified in a study of molecular identifiers for immune sequencing clone quantification. Broader study findings: In naive cells, under 1% of molecules belonged to clones above 20 RNA copies, against over 97% in effector cells.

As concerns this clonotype: What it binds is not known.

Methods described previously, with TCR primers listed, were used for bulk TCR libraries. TCRdb processed the PCR reads anew with MiXCR; each CDR3 protein has one entry. The profile shows under 600,000 distinct CDR3 sequences, about a quarter of them singletons. J gave up 7 bases and V 10 bases, and 10 bases lay outside the gene matches. Germline CDR1 reads PRHDT; CDR2 reads FYEKMQ (reference sequence). The CDR3 has 12 residues. This TCR was sampled from a human donor in good health. Some libraries in this study had Jurkat cell RNA spiked in. Material: naive CD8+ T cells from blood, with Jurkat cell RNA spiked in. The subset here: FACS-sorted CD8+CD4-CCR7+CD45RA+ naive T cells. The rearrangement joins TRBV13 to TRBJ2-7; 7 nucleotides match TRBD2. The CDR3 spells CATGTHGGEQYF. As DNA, the CDR3 is TGTGCCACCGGGACTCACGGGGGGGAGCAGTACTTC.